The T cell receptor beta chain described here comes from a study of cytomegalovirus exposure and HLA in healthy donors. Study-level points and caveats: Evidence from a later analysis indicated that most CMV-associated TCR beta chains looked HLA-restricted.

The table lists this clone with a few counts. Its antigen is still unknown. The germline CDR1 and CDR2 sequences are LGHNA and YNFKEQ. V shed 3 bases and J shed 9 bases, with 18 bases lying between them. The CDR3 is 15 amino acids. The PCR employed 60 Vbeta primers together with 13 Jbeta primers. Sequenced by immunoSEQ multiplex PCR; TCRdb stores in-frame clones only, minus some. Found here are approximately 170,000 clones, around 78% of them singletons; the top ten hold less than 0.9%. Sequencing input: PBMCs. The chain is built from TRBV4-2 and TRBJ1-5; tentative D call: TRBD1 (5 bases). This TCR came from a female donor in good health and CMV-seronegative. The CDR3 region is CASSQSRQTRTPQHF. DNA for the CDR3: TGTGCCAGCAGCCAGTCCCGACAGACTAGGACGCCCCAGCATTTT.